This TCR beta chain was observed in a study of control samples from healthy donors and cancer patients. The germline V gene has CDR1 SGDLS and CDR2 YYNGEE. The V end was cut by 5 bases, the J end by 5 bases, with 13 bases between. The CDR3 is 13 amino acids. Repertoires were generated with immunoSEQ multiplex PCR, while TCRdb's copy carries only in-frame clones and drops some. The sample has about 18,000 clones; approximately 86% are singletons. Sequencing was performed on PBMCs. The V and J genes are TRBV9 and TRBJ1-2, with a weak D call TRBD1 (5 bases). The clonotype comes from a woman in her sixties or seventies with colorectal cancer. CDR3 sequence: CASSHSGTYGYTF. The CDR3 nucleotides read TGTGCCAGCAGTCACTCCGGGACTTATGGCTACACCTTC.